These T cell receptor beta chains were read from a single sample in a study of T cells in Graves' hyperthyroidism and ophthalmopathy. TCRdb recomputed calls from the multiplex PCR reads with MiXCR, one row per CDR3 protein. The sample contains 300,000 or so distinct CDR3 sequences, 15% to 20% of which appear only once. Specimen: blood. The origin of the receptors is a woman aged 45-65 years with Graves' hyperthyroidism. Each CDR3 is given without its conserved first and last residue. D genes are given only for firm matches. Clone size is given for some rows only: seen once, a few or many times, or a class if the clone is expanded.

>NA|many|TRBV11-2
ASSLGIGGEQF
>NA|few|TRBV3-1
ASSQGFLRGRTYNEQF
>NA|NA|TRBV5-1
ASSLWSAPRGTYNEQF
>NA|NA|TRBV20-1
SASDSARDEQY
>NA|NA|TRBV2
ASSEMLQADTQY
>NA|few|TRBV9
ASSADGDTEAF
>NA|many|TRBV12-3/TRBV12-4
ASSLGGAKGTQY
>NA|NA|TRBV6-1
AARGVAGNTIY
>TRBD1|NA|TRBV6-5
ASSYDQGGQPQH
>TRBD1|many|TRBV7-8
ASSYWDRSGDGYT
>NA|NA|TRBV10-3
AIYGFPYGYT
>NA|NA|TRBV6-1
ASSPRPSGANVLT
>NA|few|TRBV20-1
SALRAGGNEQF
>TRBD2|many|TRBV28
ASSLGILAGGTDTQY
>NA|NA|TRBV6-1
ASTGEIYNEQF
>NA|many|TRBV11-2
ASSLGGSRYEQF
>NA|many|TRBV3-1
ASSRDSLSGNTIY
>NA|many|TRBV30
AWSVKTANQPQH
>TRBD2|NA|TRBV20-1
SAPTSGGSWNEQF
>TRBD2|many|TRBV7-3
ASSLSAGGPSETQY
>TRBD1|NA|TRBV24-1
ATSDPSGDRDYEQF
>NA|few|TRBV20-1
SARATQGVGTEAF
>TRBD1|many|TRBV12-3/TRBV12-4
ASSPGQGGNSPLH
>NA|once|TRBV7-9
ASSSDNLGDTQY
>TRBD2|few|TRBV9
ASSVGSSGELTDTQY
>TRBD1|NA|TRBV6-2/TRBV6-3
ASSTNQGGVTEAF
>NA|few|TRBV20-1
SARSRVGVNYGYT
>TRBD1|many|TRBV28
ASSRGQGSLPYEQY
>TRBD1|many|TRBV5-1
ASSPGQGVHEQY
>TRBD2|many|TRBV7-8
ASSRAGAYNEQF
>TRBD2|once|TRBV7-9
ASSSPLAGGADTQY
>NA|many|TRBV3-1
ASSLGAISGNTIY
>NA|NA|TRBV18
ASSPGAGVGEQY
>NA|NA|TRBV10-3
AISESVTRRYEQY
>TRBD1|NA|TRBV2
ASRGDSGVLNQPQH
>TRBD2|many|TRBV7-8
ASREASGSNEQF
>NA|few|TRBV18
ASSPRPEEKLF
>NA|NA|TRBV9
ASSVGGRVGTDTQY
>NA|few|TRBV30
AWSNTGLMDEKLF
>NA|NA|TRBV19
ASTPGGAKNIQY
>NA|few|TRBV6-2/TRBV6-3
ASSSNPGTYEQY
>NA|few|TRBV4-1
ASSRLIDSAGGNTVY
>NA|NA|TRBV12-3/TRBV12-4
ASSPLTDGPPLH
>NA|few|TRBV7-3
ASSLYAGTYSQETQY
>NA|many|TRBV5-1
ASSLASGTGELF
>TRBD1|few|TRBV7-8
ASSSTGTGLNTQY
>NA|NA|TRBV28
ASSLTGYSGNTIY
>NA|many|TRBV5-1
ASRGGGTEAF
>NA|few|TRBV6-2/TRBV6-3
ASSYKGYEQY
>TRBD1|few|TRBV6-6
ASSYGTGGNTIY
>NA|NA|TRBV28
ASSFPTVDEQF
>TRBD2|few|TRBV10-2
ASSYSGGDYTQY
>TRBD2|NA|TRBV11-2
ASSREGLFTDTQY